The T cell receptor (beta chain) under discussion was sequenced for a study of cytomegalovirus exposure and HLA in healthy donors. The CDR3 has 17 amino acids. V lost 4 bases and J lost 0, with 16 bases in between. Germline CDR1 SGDLS, CDR2 YYNGEE. This clone appeared once. The PCR used 60 Vbeta and 13 Jbeta primers. Measured with immunoSEQ multiplex PCR; TCRdb has only the in-frame clones, and not every one. The table records around 180,000 clones, approximately 86% of them present only once. This clonotype was sampled from a woman younger than 30 in good health and CMV-seronegative. The sequenced sample consisted of PBMCs. The rearrangement joins TRBV9 to TRBJ1-4; tentative D call: TRBD1 (6 bases). CDR3 sequence: CASSPLRGAPTNEKLFF. As DNA, the CDR3 is TGTGCCAGCAGCCCCCTTCGGGGGGCGCCAACTAATGAAAAACTGTTTTTT.